This T cell receptor beta chain was identified during a study of T-cell memory formation after mild COVID-19 (dated by TCRdb to the early 2020s). As for the study more broadly: TCR sequence clusters from the two donors were largely donor specific. In a couple of donors, T-cell clones that expanded and contracted after mild COVID-19 were followed by sequencing TCRalpha and TCRbeta repertoires longitudinally. The cohort was made up of two young adult volunteers, one female and one male, who were previously healthy.

Sequencing used an Illumina NovaSeq 6000. Using 5'RACE with constant-segment primers, TCRalpha and TCRbeta cDNA libraries were constructed, with sample barcodes and unique molecular identifiers added in the process. Trizol reagent was used to extract RNA from every sample. The libraries were amplified in two PCR steps, and the second step added a second sample barcode and Illumina TruSeq adapters. Libraries were sequenced on an Illumina NovaSeq with 2 x 150 bp paired-end reads. Concerning the study's data processing: Reads were demultiplexed and collapsed into UMI-guided consensus sequences with migec v1.2.7. With mixcr v2.1.11, UMI consensuses were aligned to TRA and TRB V and J templates and assembled into clonotypes. Clonotypes were classified as expanded or contracted when called significant by both edgeR and NoisET, with noise models trained on biological replicates. For edgeR calls, the cutoffs were a false discovery rate-adjusted p below 0.01 and a log2 fold-change threshold of 1. As an exploratory analysis of dynamics, max-normalized trajectories of the 1000 most abundant clonotypes were examined with PCA combined with hierarchical clustering. The CD4 or CD8 phenotype of responding clones was assigned using the separately sequenced CD4+ and CD8+ repertoires. TCRdb reprocessed the public reads (quality trimming at Q25 with fastp, clone calling with MiXCR) and kept in-frame beta chains. Identical CDR3 protein sequences are pooled into one entry, listed with their most common genes and DNA. Clone size and V and J calls follow TCRdb, not the original study. The sample table contains hundreds of thousands of distinct CDR3 sequences; only one count was recorded for under 20% of them. The top ten clonotypes cover roughly 24% of the sample.

This clonotype was observed a handful of times. What this receptor recognizes is not known. Base qualities were left out, and no much larger clone turns up one base away. Ficoll-Paque density gradient centrifugation was the method used to isolate PBMCs. Here is what the overall study found, with its caveats: Some responding clones were detected in pre-infection memory, which suggested that pre-existing cross-reactive memory T cells had joined the SARS-CoV-2 response. From day 15 to 85, contracting clones showed balanced CD4/CD8 phenotypes, whereas a second wave of clones that expanded from day 15 to 37 leaned towards CD4+. SARS-CoV-2 specificity was not confirmed for the second-wave clones peaking on day 37. Contracting CD4+ clones appeared mostly in the CM and EM memory subsets, whereas CD8+ clones were enriched in EMRA. Only two mild cases were covered by the study, and larger cohorts that include severe cases with pre-infection samples were considered necessary.

V lost 3 bases and J lost 8 bases; the stretch between them is 13 bases long. From a lookup of the germline V gene, CDR1 and CDR2 are MGHRA and YSYEKL. The CDR3 runs 13 amino acids, cysteine and phenylalanine included. The retained sequence is limited to the CDR3, 39 bases, with the frame set at the first base. Sequencing used PBMCs or a T cell subset sorted from them (not recorded which). This sequence originates from a man between 18 and 35 years old who had mild COVID-19 (a few samples of this study predate the infection). The sample titles of this study are shuffled in the database, so cell type and time point are left out; the donor was told from shared clones. The rearranged chain carries TRBV4-1 and TRBJ1-1; the D gene lacks a confident call. CDR3 loop: CASSHPLGTEAFF. The nucleotides read TGCGCCAGCAGCCACCCACTGGGCACCGAAGCTTTCTTT.